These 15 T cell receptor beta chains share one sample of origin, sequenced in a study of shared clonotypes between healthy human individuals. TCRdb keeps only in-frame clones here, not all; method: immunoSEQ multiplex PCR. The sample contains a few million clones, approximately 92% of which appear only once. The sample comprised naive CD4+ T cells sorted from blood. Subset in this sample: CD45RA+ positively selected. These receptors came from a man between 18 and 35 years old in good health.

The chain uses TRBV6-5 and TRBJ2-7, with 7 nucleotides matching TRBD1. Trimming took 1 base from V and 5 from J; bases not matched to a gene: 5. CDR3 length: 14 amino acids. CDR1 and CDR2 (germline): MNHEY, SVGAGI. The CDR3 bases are TGTGCCAGCAGTTACTACCCGGACAGGAACGAGCAGTACTTC. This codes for CASSYYPDRNEQYF.

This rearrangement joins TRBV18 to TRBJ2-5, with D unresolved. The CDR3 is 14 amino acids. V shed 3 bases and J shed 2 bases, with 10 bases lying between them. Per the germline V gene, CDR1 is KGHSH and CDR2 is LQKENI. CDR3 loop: CASSPGLDQETQYF. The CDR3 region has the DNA TGTGCCAGCTCACCTGGGCTAGATCAAGAGACCCAGTACTTC. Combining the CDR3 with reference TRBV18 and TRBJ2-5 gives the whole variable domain NAGVMQNPRHLVRRRGQEARLRCSPMKGHSHVYWYRQLPEEGLKFMVYLQKENIIDESGMPKERFSAEFPKEGPSILRIQQVVRGDSAAYFCASSPGLDQETQYFGPGTRLLVL.

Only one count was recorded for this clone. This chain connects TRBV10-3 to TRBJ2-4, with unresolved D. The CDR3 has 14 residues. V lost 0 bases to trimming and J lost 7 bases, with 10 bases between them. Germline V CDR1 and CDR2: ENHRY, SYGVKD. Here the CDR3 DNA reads TGTGCCATCAGTGAGTCCGTTATGGCGAACATTCAGTACTTC. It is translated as CAISESVMANIQYF.

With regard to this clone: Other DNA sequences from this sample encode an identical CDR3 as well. The CDR3 spells CASSILGYEQYF. The CDR3, as DNA: TGTGCCAGCTCAATCCTTGGATACGAGCAGTACTTC. This sequence joins TRBV18 and TRBJ2-7; no clear D gene. The CDR3 runs 12 residues. V was shortened by 5 bases and J by 4 bases, with 9 bases between the two germline ends. Germline V gives CDR1 KGHSH, CDR2 LQKENI.

CDR3 sequence: CASSSPGGRTNYGYTF. The CDR3, as DNA: TGTGCCAGCAGCTCCCCAGGTGGCAGGACTAACTATGGCTACACCTTC. V gene TRBV5-4 combines with J gene TRBJ1-2; the D is unclear. The V end lost 3 bases, the J end lost 0 bases, and 15 bases lay between the germline ends. CDR3 length: 16 amino acids. Per germline, CDR1 SGHNT and CDR2 YYREEE (reference sequence).

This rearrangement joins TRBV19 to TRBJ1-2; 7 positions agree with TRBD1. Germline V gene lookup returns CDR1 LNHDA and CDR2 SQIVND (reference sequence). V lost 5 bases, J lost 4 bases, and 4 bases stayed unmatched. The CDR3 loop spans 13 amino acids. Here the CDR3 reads CASSGRQGYGYTF. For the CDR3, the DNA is TGTGCCAGTAGTGGCCGACAGGGCTATGGCTACACCTTC.

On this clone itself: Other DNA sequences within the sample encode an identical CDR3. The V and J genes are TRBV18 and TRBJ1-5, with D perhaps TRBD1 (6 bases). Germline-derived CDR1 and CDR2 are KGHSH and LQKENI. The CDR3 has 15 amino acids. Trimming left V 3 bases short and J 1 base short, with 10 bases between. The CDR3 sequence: CASSPSGGSNQPQHF. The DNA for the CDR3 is TGTGCCAGCTCACCGTCCGGGGGCAGCAATCAGCCCCAGCATTTT. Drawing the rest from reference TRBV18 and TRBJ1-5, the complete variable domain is NAGVMQNPRHLVRRRGQEARLRCSPMKGHSHVYWYRQLPEEGLKFMVYLQKENIIDESGMPKERFSAEFPKEGPSILRIQQVVRGDSAAYFCASSPSGGSNQPQHFGDGTRLSIL.

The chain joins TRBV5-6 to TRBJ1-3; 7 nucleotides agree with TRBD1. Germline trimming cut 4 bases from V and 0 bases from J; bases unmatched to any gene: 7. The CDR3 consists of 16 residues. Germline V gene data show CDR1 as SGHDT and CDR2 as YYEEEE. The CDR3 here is CASSLLTGDSGNTIYF. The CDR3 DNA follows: TGTGCCAGCAGCCTACTTACAGGGGACTCTGGAAACACCATATATTTT.

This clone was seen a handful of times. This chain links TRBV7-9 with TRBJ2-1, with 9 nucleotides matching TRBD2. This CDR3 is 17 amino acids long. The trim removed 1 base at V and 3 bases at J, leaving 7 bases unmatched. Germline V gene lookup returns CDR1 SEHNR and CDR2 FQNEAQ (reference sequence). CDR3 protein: CASSLEEVLAGYNEQFF. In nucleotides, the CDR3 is TGTGCCAGCAGCTTAGAGGAGGTACTAGCGGGCTACAATGAGCAGTTCTTC.

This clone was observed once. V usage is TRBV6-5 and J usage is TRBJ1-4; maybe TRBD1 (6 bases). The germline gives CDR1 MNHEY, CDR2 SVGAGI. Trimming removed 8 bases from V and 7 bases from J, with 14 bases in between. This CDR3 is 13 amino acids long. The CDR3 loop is CASWGGPGEKLFF. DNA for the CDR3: TGTGCCAGCTGGGGGGGGCCCGGTGAAAAACTGTTTTTT.

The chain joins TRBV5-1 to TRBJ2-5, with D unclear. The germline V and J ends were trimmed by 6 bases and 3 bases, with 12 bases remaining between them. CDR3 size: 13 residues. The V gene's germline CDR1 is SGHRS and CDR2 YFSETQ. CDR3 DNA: TGCGCCAGCACCCGCCGAGCCGAAGAGACCCAGTACTTC. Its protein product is CASTRRAEETQYF.

The CDR3 loop reads CASSQEKETGELFF. For the CDR3, the DNA is TGCGCCAGCAGCCAAGAGAAAGAAACCGGGGAGCTGTTTTTT. This chain uses TRBV4-3 with TRBJ2-2; D gene ambiguous. Germline lookup yields CDR1 LGHNA and CDR2 YSLEER. CDR3 length equals 14 residues. The germline V and J ends were trimmed by 0 bases and 5 bases, with 7 bases remaining between them.

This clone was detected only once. The CDR3 reads CASSLEGNVGYTF. The CDR3 DNA reads as TGCGCCAGCAGCTTGGAAGGGAATGTAGGCTACACCTTC. The J gene is TRBJ1-2, the V gene TRBV5-1; D is unresolved. CDR3 length: 13 residues. With 0 bases removed from V and 8 bases from J, the gap between germline ends came to 11 bases. Germline V gene data show CDR1 as SGHRS and CDR2 as YFSETQ.

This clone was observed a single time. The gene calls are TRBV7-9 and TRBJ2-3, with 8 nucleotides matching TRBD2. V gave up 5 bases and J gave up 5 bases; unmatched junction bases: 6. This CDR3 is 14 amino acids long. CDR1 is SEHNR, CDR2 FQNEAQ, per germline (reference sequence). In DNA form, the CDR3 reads TGTGCCAGCAGCCCGACTAGCGTGAAAGATACGCAGTATTTT. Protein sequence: CASSPTSVKDTQYF. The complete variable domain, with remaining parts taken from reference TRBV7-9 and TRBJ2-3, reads DTGVSQNPRHKITKRGQNVTFRCDPISEHNRLYWYRQTLGQGPEFLTYFQNEAQLEKSRLLSDRFSAERPKGSFSTLEIQRTEQGDSAMYLCASSPTSVKDTQYFGPGTRLTVL.

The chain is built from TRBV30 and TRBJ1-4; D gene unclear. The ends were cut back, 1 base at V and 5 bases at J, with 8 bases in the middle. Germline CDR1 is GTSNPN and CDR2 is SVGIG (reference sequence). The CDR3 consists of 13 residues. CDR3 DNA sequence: TGTGCCTGGAGTGCTTTCCTGAATGAAAAACTGTTTTTT. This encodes CAWSAFLNEKLFF. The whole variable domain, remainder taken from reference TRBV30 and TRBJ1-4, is SQTIHQWPATLVQPVGSPLSLECTVEGTSNPNLYWYRQAAGRGLQLLFYSVGIGQISSEVPQNLSASRPQDRQFILSSKKLLLSDSGFYLCAWSAFLNEKLFFGSGTQLSVL.